This paragraph reports one TCR beta chain. The source of the sample is a study of blood T cell repertoires in COVID-19. The V end lost 4 bases, the J end lost 5 bases, and 23 bases lay between the germline ends. The CDR3 spans 17 residues. Germline lookup yields CDR1 LNHNV and CDR2 YYDKDF (reference sequence). Under the authors' procedure: Estimation of nucleated cell counts was performed using reference gene primer amplification. Profiled with immunoSEQ multiplex PCR; TCRdb holds only in-frame clones, not every one. The V and J calls and clone size are taken from that table; D and trimming were inferred from the DNA. This sample has about 160,000 clones, with around 79% found just once.

The chain carries TRBV15 and TRBJ1-1; possible D gene TRBD1, 6 bases. The sequence came from a woman in her sixties or seventies with COVID-19, enrolled during active disease. Material for sequencing was peripheral blood. CDR3 DNA: TGTGCCACCAGCACAAGAGCGCGAAGACAGGTTGGAACTGAAGCTTTCTTT. This translates into CATSTRARRQVGTEAFF.